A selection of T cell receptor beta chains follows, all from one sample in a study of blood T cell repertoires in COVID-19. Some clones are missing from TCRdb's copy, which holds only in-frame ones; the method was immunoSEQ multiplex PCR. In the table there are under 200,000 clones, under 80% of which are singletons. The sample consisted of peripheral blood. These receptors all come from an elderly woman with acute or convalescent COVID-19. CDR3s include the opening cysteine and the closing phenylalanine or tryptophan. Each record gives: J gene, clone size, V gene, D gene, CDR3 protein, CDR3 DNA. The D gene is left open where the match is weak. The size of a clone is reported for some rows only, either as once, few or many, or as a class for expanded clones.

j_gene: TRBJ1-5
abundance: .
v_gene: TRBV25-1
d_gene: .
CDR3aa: CASSVTGSNQPQHF
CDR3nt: TGTGCCAGCAGTGTGACGGGGAGCAATCAGCCCCAGCATTTT

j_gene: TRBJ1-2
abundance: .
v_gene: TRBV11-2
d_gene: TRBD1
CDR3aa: CASSSGQDYGYTF
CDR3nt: TGTGCCAGCAGCTCGGGACAGGACTATGGCTACACCTTC

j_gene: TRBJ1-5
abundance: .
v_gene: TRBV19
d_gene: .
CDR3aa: CASTQLGGINQPQHF
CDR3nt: TGTGCCAGTACCCAACTAGGGGGAATCAATCAGCCCCAGCATTTT

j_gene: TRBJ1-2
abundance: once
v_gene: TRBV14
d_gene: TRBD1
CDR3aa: CASSPRTGRRGYTF
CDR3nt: TGTGCCAGCAGCCCTCGGACAGGACGGCGCGGCTACACCTTC

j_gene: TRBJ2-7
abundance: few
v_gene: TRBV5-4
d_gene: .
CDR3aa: CASSPAGGLYEQYF
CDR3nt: TGTGCCAGCAGCCCAGCCGGGGGGCTTTACGAGCAGTACTTC

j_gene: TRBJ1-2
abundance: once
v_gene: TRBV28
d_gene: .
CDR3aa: CASSSGGANYGYTF
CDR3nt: TGTGCCAGCAGTTCGGGGGGGGCGAACTATGGCTACACCTTC

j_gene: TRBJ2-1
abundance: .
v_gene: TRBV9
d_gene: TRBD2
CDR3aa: CASSSGLAVGNEQFF
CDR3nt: TGTGCCAGCAGCTCCGGACTAGCGGTGGGCAATGAGCAGTTCTTC

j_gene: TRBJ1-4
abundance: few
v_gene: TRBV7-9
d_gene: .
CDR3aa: CASSLQDTVATNEKLFF
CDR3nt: TGTGCCAGCAGCTTACAGGATACAGTTGCAACTAATGAAAAACTGTTTTTT

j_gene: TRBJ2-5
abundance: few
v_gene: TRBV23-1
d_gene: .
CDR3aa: CASSQARLYSNETQYF
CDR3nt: TGCGCCAGCAGTCAAGCCAGACTATATTCCAATGAGACCCAGTACTTC

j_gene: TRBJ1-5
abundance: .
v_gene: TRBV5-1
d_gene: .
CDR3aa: CASSLDSGQGIQPQHF
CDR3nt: TGCGCCAGCAGCTTGGATAGCGGGCAGGGTATTCAGCCCCAGCATTTT

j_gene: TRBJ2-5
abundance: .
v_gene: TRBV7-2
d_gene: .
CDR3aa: CASSLSGMAQETQYF
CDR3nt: TGTGCCAGCAGCTTATCGGGTATGGCTCAAGAGACCCAGTACTTC

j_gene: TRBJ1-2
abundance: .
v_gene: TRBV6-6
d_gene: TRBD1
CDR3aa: CASTDRDYGYTF
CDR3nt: TGTGCCAGCACCGACAGGGACTATGGCTACACCTTC

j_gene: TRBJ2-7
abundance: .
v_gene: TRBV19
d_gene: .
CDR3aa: CASSTKGGSEQYF
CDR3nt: TGTGCCAGTAGTACCAAAGGAGGGAGCGAGCAGTACTTC

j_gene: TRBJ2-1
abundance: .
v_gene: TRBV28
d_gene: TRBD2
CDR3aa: CASSPGLAALNEQFF
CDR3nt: TGTGCCAGCAGTCCGGGACTAGCTGCCTTAAATGAGCAGTTCTTC

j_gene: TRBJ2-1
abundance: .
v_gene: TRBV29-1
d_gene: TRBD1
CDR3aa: CSGGTADNEQFF
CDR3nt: TGCAGCGGTGGGACAGCGGACAATGAGCAGTTCTTC

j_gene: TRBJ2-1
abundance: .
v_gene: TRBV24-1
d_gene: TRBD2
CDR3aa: CATSDPTSGGYNEQFF
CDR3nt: TGTGCCACCAGTGATCCAACTAGCGGGGGTTACAATGAGCAGTTCTTC

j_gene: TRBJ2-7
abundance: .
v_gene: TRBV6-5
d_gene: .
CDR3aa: CASRGDSPYEQYF
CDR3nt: TGTGCCAGCAGGGGGGACTCCCCCTACGAGCAGTACTTC

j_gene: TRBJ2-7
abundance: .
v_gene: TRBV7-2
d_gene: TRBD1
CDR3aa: CASSLAGDSSSYEQYF
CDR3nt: TGTGCCAGCAGCTTAGCGGGGGACAGTAGCTCCTACGAGCAGTACTTC

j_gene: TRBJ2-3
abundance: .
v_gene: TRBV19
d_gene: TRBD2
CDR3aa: CASSIAGTRADTQYF
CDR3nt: TGTGCCAGTAGTATAGCTGGGACTAGAGCAGATACGCAGTATTTT